This T cell receptor (beta chain) was obtained from a study of cytomegalovirus exposure and HLA in healthy donors. Germline assignment: CDR1 SGHDN and CDR2 FVKESK. V lost 0 bases and J lost 3, with 19 bases in between. The CDR3 extends over 18 amino acids. The PCR used 60 Vbeta and 13 Jbeta primers. The assay was immunoSEQ multiplex PCR, and TCRdb's table has in-frame clones only and misses some. The sample records 200,000 to 250,000 clones, approximately 83% being singletons. The specimen was PBMCs. The origin of this receptor is a boy aged 2 to 9 in good health and CMV-seronegative. The chain links TRBV14 to TRBJ2-3; no reliable D call. The CDR3 is CASSQEASLFRGTDTQYF. In nucleotides, the CDR3 is TGTGCCAGCAGCCAAGAAGCTTCCCTTTTCCGAGGAACAGATACGCAGTATTTT. The full variable domain, rest sourced from reference TRBV14 and TRBJ2-3, is EAGVTQFPSHSVIEKGQTVTLRCDPISGHDNLYWYRRVMGKEIKFLLHFVKESKQDESGMPNNRFLAERTGGTYSTLKVQPAELEDSGVYFCASSQEASLFRGTDTQYFGPGTRLTVL.